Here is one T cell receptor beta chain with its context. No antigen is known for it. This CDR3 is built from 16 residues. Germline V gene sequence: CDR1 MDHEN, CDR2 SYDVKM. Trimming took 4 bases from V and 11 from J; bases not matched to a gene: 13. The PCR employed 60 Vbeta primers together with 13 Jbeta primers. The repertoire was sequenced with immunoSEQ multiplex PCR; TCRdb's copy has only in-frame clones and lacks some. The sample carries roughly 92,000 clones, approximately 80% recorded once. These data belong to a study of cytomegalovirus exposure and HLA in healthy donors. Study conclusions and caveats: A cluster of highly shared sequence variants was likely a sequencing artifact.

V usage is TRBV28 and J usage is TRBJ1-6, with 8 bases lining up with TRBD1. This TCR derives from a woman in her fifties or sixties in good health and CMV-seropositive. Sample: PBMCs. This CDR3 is CASSSGVTGDNPPLHF. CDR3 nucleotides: TGTGCCAGCAGTTCGGGCGTGACAGGGGACAATCCACCCCTCCACTTT.